Listed here are 19 T cell receptor beta chains from one sample, sequenced in a study of cytomegalovirus exposure and HLA in healthy donors. The primer mix had 60 Vbeta and 13 Jbeta primers. The repertoire was sequenced with immunoSEQ multiplex PCR; TCRdb's copy has only in-frame clones and lacks some. The table lists approximately 80,000 clones. The source material was PBMCs. These receptors all come from a young man in good health and CMV-seropositive.

J is TRBJ2-3 and V is TRBV19; TRBD2 aligns across 12 bases. Germline values: CDR1 LNHDA, CDR2 SQIVND (reference sequence). Trimming took 3 bases from V and 4 from J; bases not matched to a gene: 5. The CDR3 consists of 16 residues. The DNA of the CDR3 is TGTGCCAGTAGTATTGAACTAGCGGGAGGTCCAGATACGCAGTATTTT. It is translated as CASSIELAGGPDTQYF.

The genes are TRBV6-5 and TRBJ1-1; D perhaps matches TRBD1 (6 bases). Trimming cost V 0 bases and J 4 bases, with 9 bases left between them. The CDR3 has 14 residues. Germline values: CDR1 MNHEY, CDR2 SVGAGI. CDR3 sequence reads: CASSYSLGGTEAFF. CDR3 DNA sequence: TGTGCCAGCAGTTACTCCCTAGGGGGCACTGAAGCTTTCTTT.

The rearrangement links TRBV5-1 to TRBJ1-3; tentative D call: TRBD1 (6 bases). Trimming pared 2 bases from V and 4 bases from J, leaving 13 bases between. Germline V gene lookup returns CDR1 SGHRS and CDR2 YFSETQ. CDR3 length: 15 amino acids. The CDR3 spells CASSFSGTRGNTIYF. The CDR3 DNA is TGCGCCAGCAGCTTCTCCGGGACACGAGGAAACACCATATATTTT.

This chain joins TRBV6-1 and TRBJ2-7; 12 nucleotides line up with TRBD1. With V trimmed by 7 bases and J by 2 bases, 3 bases remained unmatched. The CDR3 runs 14 residues. CDR1 and CDR2 from the germline V gene are MNHNS and SASEGT. CDR3 coding DNA: TGTGCCAGCAAGGGACAGGGGGCCACCTACGAGCAGTACTTC. This sequence encodes CASKGQGATYEQYF.

The chain has TRBV29-1 and TRBJ1-2; 8 bases are shared with TRBD1. The CDR3 length is 13 residues. The germline CDR1 and CDR2 sequences are SQVTM and ANQGSEA. V was pared by 7 bases and J by 8 bases, with 12 bases of the junction left unmatched. CDR3 loop: CSALMDREYGYTF. The CDR3 nucleotides read TGCAGCGCCCTCATGGACAGGGAGTACGGCTACACCTTC.

This sequence joins TRBV2 and TRBJ2-3, with D perhaps matching TRBD2 (6 bases). Trimming cost V 4 bases and J 1 base, with 6 bases left between them. Germline V CDR1 and CDR2: SNHLY, FYNNEI. The CDR3 loop spans 13 amino acids. The CDR3 region has the DNA TGTGCCAGCAGTGCGGGGGGCACAGATACGCAGTATTTT. It codes for CASSAGGTDTQYF.

This chain uses TRBV19 with TRBJ2-7; 9 nucleotides line up with TRBD1. The CDR3 totals 15 residues. Per the germline V gene, CDR1 is LNHDA and CDR2 is SQIVND (reference sequence). V was pared by 5 bases and J by 6 bases, with 11 bases of the junction left unmatched. CDR3 bases: TGTGCCAGTAGTCTTGGCCGGGACAGGGTAGGCGAGCAGTACTTC. This codes for CASSLGRDRVGEQYF.

V is TRBV7-9 and J is TRBJ1-1; D remains unclear. Germline V CDR1 and CDR2: SEHNR, FQNEAQ (reference sequence). Trimming removed 2 bases at V and 6 bases at J, with 13 bases between. This CDR3 comprises 14 residues. The CDR3: CASSLTRQVAEAFF. In nucleotides, the CDR3 is TGTGCCAGCAGCTTAACCCGGCAGGTAGCTGAAGCTTTCTTT.

The V gene is TRBV5-1, the J gene TRBJ1-1; no definite D call. The V and J ends lost 0 bases and 1 base respectively, with 4 bases between them. Germline values: CDR1 SGHRS, CDR2 YFSETQ. The CDR3 loop spans 13 amino acids. CDR3 DNA sequence: TGCGCCAGCAGCTTGGAAGCGAACACTGAAGCTTTCTTT. Translated: CASSLEANTEAFF.

This chain connects TRBV15 to TRBJ2-6, with D perhaps matching TRBD2 (5 bases). The CDR3 spans 16 residues. Trimming stripped 0 bases from V and 4 bases from J, with 10 bases between. The V gene's germline CDR1 is LNHNV and CDR2 YYDKDF (reference sequence). The CDR3 loop reads CATSRERGTGANVLTF. CDR3 nucleotide sequence: TGTGCCACCAGCAGAGAACGGGGAACCGGGGCCAACGTCCTGACTTTC.

The chain uses TRBV2 and TRBJ1-1; D remains ambiguous. Germline lookup yields CDR1 SNHLY and CDR2 FYNNEI. This CDR3 is built from 16 residues. The V end was cut by 7 bases, the J end by 4 bases, with 22 bases between. For the CDR3, the DNA is TGTGCCAGCACGATAACAGTTGTTCGGGGTTCCACTGAAGCTTTCTTT. It is translated as CASTITVVRGSTEAFF.

The chain is built from TRBV9 and TRBJ1-1, with D perhaps matching TRBD1 (5 bases). The CDR3 has 16 amino acids. The V gene's germline CDR1 is SGDLS and CDR2 YYNGEE. Trimming removed 4 bases from V and 5 bases from J, with 21 bases in between. CDR3 amino acids: CASSQTTHQPGTEAFF. For the CDR3, the DNA is TGTGCCAGCAGCCAAACCACCCACCAACCAGGGACTGAAGCTTTCTTT.

This sequence joins TRBV9 and TRBJ2-7; 8 bases fit TRBD1. This CDR3 comprises 16 residues. V was clipped by 1 base and J by 2 bases; unmatched bases: 8. Germline lookup yields CDR1 SGDLS and CDR2 YYNGEE. Here the CDR3 DNA reads TGTGCCAGCAGCGTACTTCTGGGACAGGCACCCTACGAGCAGTACTTC. Residues: CASSVLLGQAPYEQYF.

The chain employs TRBV6-1 and TRBJ2-5; no clear D. From germline, CDR1 is MNHNS and CDR2 SASEGT. CDR3 size: 15 residues. Deletions cut 4 bases from V and 1 base from J, with 13 bases between. The CDR3 bases are TGTGCCAGCAGTGTTACGACAACCTCCCAAGAGACCCAGTACTTC. Amino acid sequence: CASSVTTTSQETQYF.

V and J are TRBV28 and TRBJ2-7; 7 bases line up with TRBD2. V gave up 4 bases and J gave up 9 bases; unmatched junction bases: 15. Germline V CDR1 and CDR2: MDHEN, SYDVKM. The CDR3 contains 15 residues. The CDR3 bases are TGTGCCAGCAGTTCTATCGGGACGGCGGGGAGGGGGCAGTACTTC. Translated, it gives CASSSIGTAGRGQYF.

The chain couples TRBV18 to TRBJ2-1; weak D call: TRBD1 (5 bases). Trimming shortened V by 6 bases and J by 15 bases, and 27 bases separated the two germline ends. Germline CDR1 and CDR2: KGHSH and LQKENI. This CDR3 is 15 amino acids long. The CDR3 sequence is CASSAGHTDLTSPFF. The CDR3 DNA follows: TGTGCCAGCTCCGCAGGACACACGGATTTAACGTCCCCGTTCTTC.

The rearrangement uses TRBV4-2 and TRBJ2-6; D perhaps matches TRBD1 (6 bases). With 0 bases removed from V and 2 bases from J, the gap between germline ends came to 14 bases. Per germline, CDR1 LGHNA and CDR2 YNFKEQ. The CDR3 is made up of 18 amino acids. CDR3 residues: CASSQDPQGGAGANVLTF. The DNA for the CDR3 is TGTGCCAGCAGCCAAGATCCTCAAGGGGGAGCTGGGGCCAACGTCCTGACTTTC.

The J gene is TRBJ1-5, the V gene TRBV28, with D maybe TRBD1 (6 bases). Per the germline V gene, CDR1 is MDHEN and CDR2 is SYDVKM. The V and J ends lost 5 bases and 3 bases respectively, with 11 bases between them. The length of the CDR3 is 14 residues. CDR3 nucleotide sequence: TGTGCCAGCAGTCACGGGGGGGCCAATCAGCCCCAGCATTTT. This translates into CASSHGGANQPQHF.

Here the CDR3 reads CASSLRTGVKEKLFF. The CDR3 DNA is TGTGCCAGCAGCCTGAGGACAGGCGTCAAAGAAAAACTGTTTTTT. This chain connects TRBV5-4 to TRBJ1-4; 7 bases align to TRBD1. There are 15 residues in the CDR3. CDR1 and CDR2 from the germline V gene are SGHNT and YYREEE (reference sequence). With 4 bases clipped from V and 8 bases from J, the junction kept 11 bases outside the gene matches.